This entry concerns a single T cell receptor beta chain. Its specificity is unknown. Sequenced material consisted of expressed TCRB transcripts (all of the isolated RNA was reverse transcribed). Data came from immunoSEQ multiplex PCR; TCRdb stores just in-frame clones and leaves some out. The sample consists of 810,000 or so clones, about a sixth of them appearing once. Cells sorted by CD45RO/CCR7/CD25/CD127/CD95/CD27 comprised CD4+ naive, central memory, regulatory and stem cell-like memory cells. Sorted cells reached over 95% purity in every population. These data originate in a study of beta chain features in type 1 diabetes. Regarding the study as a whole: A PCR bias possibly favoring shorter templates would apply equally to patients and controls.

Germline lookup yields CDR1 LNHDA and CDR2 SQIVND (reference sequence). With 3 bases removed from V and 0 bases from J, the gap between germline ends came to 12 bases. This CDR3 is 17 amino acids long. The TCR comes from a woman aged 18-29 years in good health. The chain joins TRBV19 to TRBJ2-6; no firm D call. The sequenced material came from naive CD4+ T cells from blood. CDR3 residues: CASSIPRVLSGANVLTF. As DNA, the CDR3 is TGTGCCAGTAGTATTCCTCGGGTTCTCTCTGGGGCCAACGTCCTGACTTTC.